A single sample gave rise to the 22 T cell receptor beta chains below, sequenced in a study of blood T cell repertoires in COVID-19. The protocol was immunoSEQ multiplex PCR, while the TCRdb copy is restricted to in-frame clones and leaves out a portion. The table lists roughly 140,000 clones, around 85% of them singletons. The sequenced material came from peripheral blood. These receptors all stem from a woman aged 60-75 years with COVID-19, enrolled during active disease.

The chain uses TRBV19 and TRBJ1-2; D possibly corresponds to TRBD1 (5 bases). V lost 6 bases and J lost 3, with 14 bases in between. Per the germline V gene, CDR1 is LNHDA and CDR2 is SQIVND (reference sequence). This CDR3 contains 14 residues. CDR3 amino acids: CASSPTAADYGYTF. Written as DNA, the CDR3 is TGTGCCAGTAGCCCGACAGCCGCGGACTATGGCTACACCTTC.

J is TRBJ1-1 and V is TRBV7-3; a possible D gene is TRBD1 (5 bases). CDR3 length equals 14 residues. The V end was cut by 3 bases, the J end by 3 bases, with 11 bases between. Germline CDR1 reads SGHTA; CDR2 reads FQGTGA. The CDR3 coding sequence is TGTGCCAGCAGCTTCGGGGGTGTCGACACTGAAGCTTTCTTT. Its translation is CASSFGGVDTEAFF.

V usage is TRBV18 and J usage is TRBJ2-7, with 8 positions matching TRBD1. V trimming: 5 bases; J trimming: 7 bases; junction bases outside the gene matches: 16. This CDR3 spans 16 amino acids. Per the germline V gene, CDR1 is KGHSH and CDR2 is LQKENI. This CDR3 is CASSLLEGTGSREQYF. CDR3 nucleotide sequence: TGTGCCAGCTCATTACTAGAGGGGACAGGATCTCGGGAGCAGTACTTC.

The chain couples TRBV18 to TRBJ1-6; D may be TRBD1 (5 bases). V was cut by 3 bases and J by 8 bases, with 17 bases left in between. Germline CDR1 and CDR2: KGHSH and LQKENI. The CDR3 totals 16 residues. The CDR3 protein is CASSPQGRTLDSPLHF. The DNA for the CDR3 is TGTGCCAGCTCACCTCAGGGAAGGACCTTAGATTCACCCCTCCACTTT.

This chain joins TRBV29-1 and TRBJ2-4, with D maybe TRBD2 (5 bases). The CDR3 is 11 amino acids. V shed 5 bases and J shed 9 bases, with 11 bases lying between them. Per germline, CDR1 SQVTM and CDR2 ANQGSEA. CDR3 sequence: CSVTLGSIQYF. The CDR3 DNA sequence: TGCAGCGTTACACTAGGGTCCATTCAGTACTTC.

This chain uses TRBV5-8 with TRBJ2-7; D not certain. This CDR3 region has 15 residues. Trimming removed 0 bases from V and 3 bases from J, with 13 bases in between. CDR1 is SGHTS, CDR2 YDEGEE, per germline. The CDR3 sequence is CASSLGPVRSYEQYF. In nucleotides, the CDR3 is TGTGCCAGCAGCTTGGGACCGGTGAGGAGCTACGAGCAGTACTTC.

The chain recombines TRBV5-1 with TRBJ2-7, with 9 nucleotides matching TRBD1. Per germline, CDR1 SGHRS and CDR2 YFSETQ. The CDR3 length is 15 residues. V lost 4 bases to trimming and J lost 1 base; unmatched junction nucleotides: 6. CDR3 in amino acids: CASSMGQGYSYEQYF. CDR3 nucleotides: TGCGCCAGCAGCATGGGACAGGGATATTCCTACGAGCAGTACTTC. The full variable domain, rest sourced from reference TRBV5-1 and TRBJ2-7, is KAGVTQTPRYLIKTRGQQVTLSCSPISGHRSVSWYQQTPGQGLQFLFEYFSETQRNKGNFPGRFSGRQFSNSRSEMNVSTLELGDSALYLCASSMGQGYSYEQYFGPGTRLTVT.

The CDR3 here is CASSDLSTDTQYF. CDR3 nucleotides: TGTGCCAGCAGTGACTTAAGCACAGATACGCAGTATTTT. This rearrangement joins TRBV12-3 or TRBV12-4 to TRBJ2-3; D is unclear. The CDR3 spans 13 residues. Trimming removed 5 bases at V and 0 bases at J, with 6 bases between.

CDR3: CASSFTGLAGSYNEQFF. The DNA for the CDR3 is TGTGCCAGCAGCTTTACCGGACTAGCGGGGTCGTACAATGAGCAGTTCTTC. The genes are TRBV9 and TRBJ2-1; TRBD2 aligns across 12 bases. J was trimmed by 4 bases and V by 4 bases; bases with no gene match: 9. The CDR3 contains 17 residues. The germline CDR1 and CDR2 sequences are SGDLS and YYNGEE.

This chain connects TRBV6-4 to TRBJ1-1; TRBD1 matches 8 bases. Germline V CDR1 and CDR2: MRHNA, SNTAGT. The CDR3 loop spans 14 amino acids. V shed 3 bases, J shed 4 bases, and the junction held 4 bases outside the gene matches. In nucleotides, the CDR3 is TGTGCCAGCAGTGAACAGGGGGTCGGCACTGAAGCTTTCTTT. Its protein is CASSEQGVGTEAFF.

The chain carries TRBV4-1 and TRBJ2-5; a weak D match, TRBD1 (6 bases). V gave up 1 base and J gave up 4 bases, with 10 bases separating them. The CDR3 covers 14 residues. Germline V gene lookup returns CDR1 MGHRA and CDR2 YSYEKL. As DNA, the CDR3 is TGCGCCAGCAGCCAAGTTCAGGGGCGAGAGACCCAGTACTTC. Amino acid sequence: CASSQVQGRETQYF.

This clone was recorded many times. The V gene is TRBV4-2, the J gene TRBJ1-2; 10 bases fit TRBD1. The CDR3 contains 17 residues. Germline V gene data show CDR1 as LGHNA and CDR2 as YNFKEQ. The V gene end was trimmed by 0 bases and the J gene end by 2 bases; junction bases not matched to a gene: 6. CDR3 bases: TGTGCCAGCAGCCAAGATAGGACAGGGGGTTTGAACTATGGCTACACCTTC. It is translated as CASSQDRTGGLNYGYTF.

Notes on this clone: Other DNA sequences from this sample encode an identical CDR3 as well. The chain is built from TRBV20-1 and TRBJ2-7; 7 bases align to TRBD1. Trimming at V came to 6 bases and at J to 3 bases, leaving 2 bases not matched to a gene. There are 11 residues in the CDR3. Germline lookup yields CDR1 DFQATT and CDR2 SNEGSKA (reference sequence). The CDR3 region is CSAGDSYEQYF. The CDR3 region has the DNA TGCAGTGCCGGGGACAGCTACGAGCAGTACTTC.

The rearrangement uses TRBV7-2 and TRBJ2-3; 13 nucleotides line up with TRBD2. CDR1 is SGHTA, CDR2 FQGNSA, per germline. Trimming at V came to 6 bases and at J to 7 bases, leaving 10 bases not matched to a gene. There are 16 residues in the CDR3. CDR3 DNA sequence: TGTGCCAGCAGTTTCTCGAGGACTAGCGGGGGACATACGCAGTATTTT. Residues: CASSFSRTSGGHTQYF.

This chain links TRBV30 with TRBJ2-2, with D perhaps matching TRBD1 (5 bases). Trimming shortened V by 0 bases and J by 1 base, and 9 bases separated the two germline ends. This CDR3 contains 15 residues. Germline V lookup: CDR1 GTSNPN, CDR2 SVGIG (reference sequence). The CDR3 is CAWSVRRENTGELFF. DNA for the CDR3: TGTGCCTGGAGTGTACGCAGGGAGAACACCGGGGAGCTGTTTTTT.

CDR3 protein: CASSPQWRDSSSYNEQFF. As DNA, the CDR3 is TGTGCCAGCAGCCCACAGTGGAGGGACAGTAGCTCCTACAATGAGCAGTTCTTC. The chain carries TRBV11-2 and TRBJ2-1; TRBD1 might be the D (7 bases). V was trimmed by 5 bases and J by 0 bases, leaving 20 bases between them. This CDR3 has 18 residues. The germline V gene has CDR1 SGHAT and CDR2 FQNNGV.

Written as DNA, the CDR3 is TGTGCCAGCAGCCTAGTACAGGGGAGCTCCTACGAGCAGTACTTC. It encodes CASSLVQGSSYEQYF. V gene TRBV7-6 combines with J gene TRBJ2-7; 7 bases fit TRBD1. Germline V lookup: CDR1 SGHVS, CDR2 FNYEAQ. This CDR3 contains 15 residues. Unmatched junction bases numbered 7, after V lost 5 bases and J lost 0 bases.

CDR3 DNA sequence: TGTGCCAGCAGTTGGACAGGGGGGGATTCACCCCTCCACTTT. Its translation: CASSWTGGDSPLHF. The rearrangement uses TRBV6-6 and TRBJ1-6, with 10 bases fitting TRBD1. The CDR3 sequence is 14 residues long. CDR1 is MNHNY and CDR2 is SVGAGI in the germline V gene (reference sequence). V dropped 4 bases and J dropped 8; count of bases not matched to a gene: 2.

The chain joins TRBV7-3 to TRBJ2-7; TRBD2 aligns across 11 bases. The CDR3 runs to 15 residues. The V gene end was trimmed by 4 bases and the J gene end by 4 bases; junction bases not matched to a gene: 6. Looked up from germline, CDR1 is SGHTA and CDR2 is FQGTGA. CDR3 nucleotides: TGTGCCAGCAGCTCCGGGACTAGCGGTTTATACGAGCAGTACTTC. This codes for CASSSGTSGLYEQYF.

J is TRBJ2-7 and V is TRBV18; 10 nucleotides agree with TRBD2. Germline V gene sequence: CDR1 KGHSH, CDR2 LQKENI. Trimming at V came to 3 bases and at J to 2 bases, leaving 4 bases not matched to a gene. This CDR3 has 15 residues. The chain's CDR3 is CASSPTSGVPYEQYF. In nucleotides, the CDR3 is TGTGCCAGCTCACCTACTAGCGGGGTCCCCTACGAGCAGTACTTC. Full variable domain (missing parts from reference TRBV18 and TRBJ2-7): NAGVMQNPRHLVRRRGQEARLRCSPMKGHSHVYWYRQLPEEGLKFMVYLQKENIIDESGMPKERFSAEFPKEGPSILRIQQVVRGDSAAYFCASSPTSGVPYEQYFGPGTRLTVT.

Written as DNA, the CDR3 is TGTGCCAGCAGTGGACCCAGCGGGGGGACCGGGGAGCTGTTTTTT. Its translation: CASSGPSGGTGELFF. J is TRBJ2-2 and V is TRBV2, with 9 bases aligning to TRBD2. Germline V gene lookup returns CDR1 SNHLY and CDR2 FYNNEI. The CDR3 totals 15 residues. J lost 5 bases, V lost 4 bases, and 5 bases had no gene match.

V gene TRBV4-1 combines with J gene TRBJ1-6, with 11 positions matching TRBD1. The CDR3 extends over 13 amino acids. V lost 8 bases and J lost 8; bases outside the gene matches: 2. Per the germline V gene, CDR1 is MGHRA and CDR2 is YSYEKL. The CDR3 DNA reads as TGCGCCAGCGGGGACAGGGGGGATTCACCCCTCCACTTT. Protein product: CASGDRGDSPLHF.